These 16 T cell receptor beta chains originate from one sample sequenced in a study of T cell changes during pregnancy in multiple sclerosis (dated by TCRdb to the late 2010s). The library was prepared using the immunoSEQ multiplex PCR assay. TCRdb retrieved this table from immuneACCESS and kept in-frame rearrangements only. Not all clones are present; in checked studies, unresolved V genes account for under half, and no reason is known for the remainder. The sample table holds 110,000 or so clones, of which about 93% were seen once. Roughly 6.2% of the sample is held by the ten biggest clonotypes. Source: peripheral blood, taken before pregnancy. These receptors were collected from a female donor with multiple sclerosis, enrolled in a pregnancy study.

V is TRBV5-1 and J is TRBJ2-5, with 11 bases aligning to TRBD2. The J call may be wrong; the DNA end is better matched by TRBJ2-7. The V gene's germline CDR1 is SGHRS and CDR2 YFSETQ. The CDR3 has 18 amino acids. CDR3 in DNA: TGCGCCAGCAGCTTACTACTAGCGGGGGCGGGCCCCTCCTACGAGCAGTACTTC. Amino acid sequence: CASSLLLAGAGPSYEQYF.

On this clone itself: The junction departs from the called germline gene at one end, perhaps through a read error. The chain links TRBV5-1 to TRBJ1-2; 9 bases line up with TRBD1. This CDR3 is built from 13 residues. Germline CDR1 is SGHRS and CDR2 is YFSETQ. CDR3 DNA: TGTGCCAGCAGCCCCGACAGGGGGTACGGCTACACCTTC. Translation: CASSPDRGYGYTF.

This chain connects TRBV4-2 to TRBJ2-5; TRBD2 matches at 14 bases. The CDR3 runs to 17 residues. V shed 3 bases and J 5 bases; nucleotides not matched to a gene: 8. Per the germline V gene, CDR1 is LGHNA and CDR2 is YNFKEQ. The CDR3 bases are TGTGCCAGCAGCCAGTCTTCGGGACTAGCGGGAGCTGAGACCCAGTACTTC. Its protein is CASSQSSGLAGAETQYF.

The chain recombines TRBV7-9 with TRBJ1-2; 8 bases align to TRBD1. This CDR3 is 14 amino acids long. Germline values: CDR1 SEHNR, CDR2 FQNEAQ (reference sequence). V gave up 7 bases and J gave up 5 bases; unmatched junction bases: 9. The CDR3, as DNA: TGTGCCAGCAACCCAGGGGGCGCGTGGTATGGCTACACCTTC. It specifies CASNPGGAWYGYTF.

This sequence joins TRBV18 and TRBJ1-3; 9 nucleotides line up with TRBD1. V shed 5 bases and J 4 bases; nucleotides not matched to a gene: 3. CDR3 length: 14 residues. CDR1 KGHSH and CDR2 LQKENI come from the germline V gene. The CDR3, as DNA: TGTGCCAGCTCAATCGGGACAGGGGGAAACACCATATATTTT. It translates to CASSIGTGGNTIYF.

The rearrangement links TRBV2 to TRBJ1-1, with D unresolved. Trimming cost V 7 bases and J 1 base, with 19 bases left between them. Looked up from germline, CDR1 is SNHLY and CDR2 is FYNNEI. The CDR3 is 16 amino acids. DNA for the CDR3: TGTGCCAGCACTTCTTTCCGGGATCCGCAGAACACTGAAGCTTTCTTT. Its translation is CASTSFRDPQNTEAFF.

The chain couples TRBV7-8 to TRBJ2-7; TRBD1 matches 7 bases. The CDR3 covers 14 residues. Germline V CDR1 and CDR2: SGHVS, FQNEAQ. J lost 4 bases, V lost 2 bases, and 5 bases had no gene match. CDR3 nucleotide sequence: TGTGCCAGCAGCTTAATTGACAGGGTTTACGAGCAGTACTTC. It yields the protein CASSLIDRVYEQYF. Based on the CDR3 plus reference TRBV7-8 and TRBJ2-7, the full variable domain is GAGVSQSPRYKVAKRGQDVALRCDPISGHVSLFWYQQALGQGPEFLTYFQNEAQLDKSGLPSDRFFAERPEGSVSTLKIQRTQQEDSAVYLCASSLIDRVYEQYFGPGTRLTVT.

The rearrangement uses TRBV28 and TRBJ1-2, with TRBD1 matching 7 bases. The germline gives CDR1 MDHEN, CDR2 SYDVKM. This CDR3 has 13 residues. The ends lost 7 bases at V and 7 bases at J; junction bases unmatched: 9. CDR3 amino acids: CASTLTGSAGYTF. The CDR3 bases are TGTGCCAGCACCCTGACAGGGAGCGCTGGCTACACCTTC.

The chain carries TRBV11-2 and TRBJ1-2; 9 nucleotides line up with TRBD1. With V trimmed by 4 bases and J by 10 bases, 7 bases remained unmatched. The CDR3 loop spans 13 amino acids. The V gene's germline CDR1 is SGHAT and CDR2 FQNNGV. The CDR3 DNA is TGTGCCAGCAGCTGGGGACAGGGAGAAGACTACACCTTC. Amino acid sequence: CASSWGQGEDYTF.

V gene TRBV7-2 combines with J gene TRBJ2-7, with TRBD2 as a possible D gene (6 bases). Trimming stripped 1 base from V and 0 bases from J, with 13 bases between. Germline values: CDR1 SGHTA, CDR2 FQGNSA. The CDR3 consists of 16 residues. CDR3 DNA sequence: TGTGCCAGCAGCTTAGAGGGGACTCTGAGCTCCTACGAGCAGTACTTC. It translates to CASSLEGTLSSYEQYF.

The chain uses TRBV28 and TRBJ2-3, with 12 bases matching TRBD2. V was clipped by 6 bases and J by 4 bases; unmatched bases: 8. CDR3 length: 16 residues. CDR1 is MDHEN, CDR2 SYDVKM, per germline. The CDR3 reads CASSLALAGGPDTQYF. For the CDR3, the DNA is TGTGCCAGCAGCCTCGCCCTAGCGGGGGGGCCAGATACGCAGTATTTT. Variable domain in full (rest from reference TRBV28 and TRBJ2-3): DVKVTQSSRYLVKRTGEKVFLECVQDMDHENMFWYRQDPGLGLRLIYFSYDVKMKEKGDIPEGYSVSREKKERFSLILESASTNQTSMYLCASSLALAGGPDTQYFGPGTRLTVL.

The chain uses TRBV30 and TRBJ2-7; a weak D match, TRBD2 (5 bases). CDR1 and CDR2 from the germline V gene are GTSNPN and SVGIG (reference sequence). The V gene lost 5 bases and the J gene lost 0 bases, with 8 bases spanning the gap. The CDR3 runs to 12 residues. CDR3 sequence (DNA): TGTGCCTGGGACCGGGGCTCCTACGAGCAGTACTTC. Translation gives CAWDRGSYEQYF.

This chain links TRBV5-1 with TRBJ2-2; 8 bases are shared with TRBD1. Germline assignment: CDR1 SGHRS and CDR2 YFSETQ. With V trimmed by 6 bases and J by 6 bases, 13 bases remained unmatched. CDR3 length: 16 residues. The CDR3: CASKTRAGGASGELFF. The CDR3 DNA is TGCGCCAGCAAAACCCGGGCAGGGGGCGCTTCCGGGGAGCTGTTTTTT. Using reference TRBV5-1 and TRBJ2-2 for the parts outside the CDR3, the full variable domain is KAGVTQTPRYLIKTRGQQVTLSCSPISGHRSVSWYQQTPGQGLQFLFEYFSETQRNKGNFPGRFSGRQFSNSRSEMNVSTLELGDSALYLCASKTRAGGASGELFFGEGSRLTVL.

This clone appeared a single time. V is TRBV10-3 and J is TRBJ2-7; D possibly corresponds to TRBD1 (6 bases). Trimming took off 6 bases at V and 3 bases at J, with 18 bases between the two ends. The CDR3 is 15 amino acids. CDR1 and CDR2 (germline): ENHRY, SYGVKD. In DNA, the CDR3 is TGTGCCATCAGCAGGGGCAGGGGAAGGGACTACGAGCAGTACTTC. This gives the protein CAISRGRGRDYEQYF.

This clone was seen many times. V is TRBV6-4 and J is TRBJ2-7; maybe TRBD1 (6 bases). This CDR3 is built from 13 residues. The ends were cut back, 3 bases at V and 3 bases at J, with 9 bases in the middle. Germline V gene data show CDR1 as MRHNA and CDR2 as SNTAGT. CDR3: CASSERDNYEQYF. The CDR3 coding sequence is TGTGCCAGCAGTGAACGGGACAACTACGAGCAGTACTTC.

J is TRBJ2-5 and V is TRBV27; D is ambiguous. This CDR3 is built from 14 residues. V was trimmed by 0 bases and J by 0 bases, leaving 5 bases between them. The V gene's germline CDR1 is MNHEY and CDR2 SMNVEV (reference sequence). The DNA for the CDR3 is TGTGCCAGCAGTTTATCCGTTTACCAAGAGACCCAGTACTTC. The encoded protein is CASSLSVYQETQYF.